This T cell receptor (beta chain) was sequenced during a study of blood T cells in healthy people across ages. V lost 3 bases, J lost 7 bases, and 24 bases stayed unmatched. The CDR3 has 21 amino acids. From germline, CDR1 is SGDLS and CDR2 YYNGEE. This clonotype was seen only a few times. Its antigen is not identified. A sample-barcoded 5' primer and a J-beta primer mix were used in a second PCR of roughly 7 to 11 cycles. A template-switch adaptor with 12 random nucleotides tagged each cDNA molecule. Sequencing yielded, for each sample, at least 2.5 million paired-end reads carrying CDR3. One entry per CDR3 protein results from TCRdb running MiXCR on the 5' RACE reads. The data show roughly 1.6 million distinct CDR3 sequences, 30% to 35% seen once. Study-wide results and caveats: As age increased, TCR beta diversity per million T cells fell in a roughly linear fashion. Whereas aged donors had fewer naive CD4+ cells, long-lived donors had more of them and higher diversity.

The sequenced sample consisted of blood. This TCR derives from a woman under 40 in good health. The chain links TRBV9 to TRBJ2-1; 11 bases match TRBD1. The CDR3 DNA sequence: TGTGCCAGCAGCGCCTATCCACCGGGACAGGGGGTAGTAGCGGGCTTAAATGAGCAGTTCTTC. Encoded protein: CASSAYPPGQGVVAGLNEQFF. Using reference TRBV9 and TRBJ2-1 for the parts outside the CDR3, the full variable domain is DSGVTQTPKHLITATGQRVTLRCSPRSGDLSVYWYQQSLDQGLQFLIQYYNGEERAKGNILERFSAQQFPDLHSELNLSSLELGDSALYFCASSAYPPGQGVVAGLNEQFFGPGTRLTVL.